The rows below give T cell receptor beta chains drawn from one sample of a study of cytomegalovirus exposure and HLA in healthy donors. Here immunoSEQ multiplex PCR was the method, and the copy in TCRdb shows in-frame clones only, minus some. The sample yields approximately 120,000 clones, more than 95% seen once. The specimen was PBMCs. These TCRs come from a man younger than 30 in good health and CMV-seronegative. Each CDR3 is given with its conserved first and last residue. The order of the fields is clone size, D gene, J gene, V gene, CDR3 DNA, CDR3 protein. A D gene is named only where the DNA matches it firmly. Where a row states a size, it is once, few, many or the class of an expanded clone; other rows omit it.

NA,NA,TRBJ1-1,TRBV28,TGTGCCAGCAGCCAGAGAGGATGGACTGAAGCTTTCTTT,CASSQRGWTEAFF
NA,TRBD1,TRBJ2-1,TRBV10-1,TGCGCCAGCAGTGGGCAGGGGGCTGGTGAGCAGTTCTTC,CASSGQGAGEQFF
NA,TRBD1,TRBJ1-1,TRBV9,TGTGCCAGCAGCGCCGACTTACAGGGGGAAGGGGCTGAAGCTTTCTTT,CASSADLQGEGAEAFF
NA,NA,TRBJ1-2,TRBV30,TGTGCCTGGAGTGTACCCAGGGGCCGTTGGGGCTACACCTTC,CAWSVPRGRWGYTF
NA,TRBD1,TRBJ1-1,TRBV28,TGTGCCAGCACCGTAACAGGGGGAGCTTTCTTT,CASTVTGGAFF
NA,NA,TRBJ2-1,TRBV28,TGTGCCAGCAGTTTACCAGGGTCGGCTGAGCAGTTCTTC,CASSLPGSAEQFF
NA,NA,TRBJ1-5,TRBV28,TGTGCCAGCAGTGGGGGGGATAGCAATCAGCCCCAGCATTTT,CASSGGDSNQPQHF
NA,TRBD1,TRBJ2-7,TRBV5-4,TGTGCCAGCAGCCACCGGACAGGGGGATACGAGCAGTACTTC,CASSHRTGGYEQYF
NA,NA,TRBJ1-1,TRBV5-1,TGCGCCAGCAGCCTGGAGGGAATACAGGGAATTGAAGCTTTCTTT,CASSLEGIQGIEAFF
NA,TRBD1,TRBJ1-5,TRBV28,TGTGCCAGCAGTCCACAGGGGGGGGCAAGGCAGCCCCAGCATTTT,CASSPQGGARQPQHF
NA,TRBD1,TRBJ2-5,TRBV11-3,TGTGCCAGCAGCTGGACAGGGGGAGAGACCCAGTACTTC,CASSWTGGETQYF
NA,NA,TRBJ1-4,TRBV7-8,TGTGCCAGCAGCTACCGACTTCGTAGGGGCACTAATGAAAAACTGTTTTTT,CASSYRLRRGTNEKLFF
NA,NA,TRBJ2-1,TRBV6-4,TGTGCCAGCAGTGATCGGGGTAGACCACTAGGGAATGAGCAGTTCTTC,CASSDRGRPLGNEQFF
NA,NA,TRBJ2-5,TRBV29-1,TGCAGCGTTGTCTTTTGGGAGGATGAGACCCAGTACTTC,CSVVFWEDETQYF
NA,TRBD2,TRBJ2-7,TRBV5-4,TGTGCCAGCAGCTTGGGGCTAGCGGGATCCTACGAGCAGTACTTC,CASSLGLAGSYEQYF
NA,NA,TRBJ1-2,TRBV6-6,TGTGCCAGCAGTTACTCGTCCGGGGAAAACTATGGCTACACCTTC,CASSYSSGENYGYTF
NA,TRBD2,TRBJ2-1,TRBV11-2,TGTGCCAGCAGCTTAGCGGTGACTAGCGGGGCCTACAATGAGCAGTTCTTC,CASSLAVTSGAYNEQFF
NA,TRBD1,TRBJ1-2,TRBV4-3,TGCGCCAGCAGCCAAGGGGGCCTCTTGAACAGGGGATACTATGGCTACACCTTC,CASSQGGLLNRGYYGYTF
few,TRBD1,TRBJ1-5,TRBV6-1,TGTGCCAGCAGTGGACCGGACAGGCCGATCAATCAGCCCCAGCATTTT,CASSGPDRPINQPQHF
NA,TRBD2,TRBJ2-1,TRBV4-1,TGCGCCAGCAGCCAACCTCCGGGACTAAACAATGAGCAGTTCTTC,CASSQPPGLNNEQFF
NA,TRBD1,TRBJ1-4,TRBV6-1,TGTGCCAGCAGTGACCGGGACAGTAATGAAAAACTGTTTTTT,CASSDRDSNEKLFF
NA,NA,TRBJ2-1,TRBV4-2,TGTGCCAGCAGCCCAGGGAAGAGCTCCTACAATGAGCAGTTCTTC,CASSPGKSSYNEQFF
NA,TRBD2,TRBJ2-1,TRBV9,TGTGCCAGCAGCGTAGCTAGCGGGAGTACTGAGCAGTTCTTC,CASSVASGSTEQFF
NA,NA,TRBJ2-1,TRBV9,TGTGCCAGCAGCGTAGGTAGTAGTAGGTACGGCGGCTCCTACAATGAGCAGTTCTTC,CASSVGSSRYGGSYNEQFF
NA,TRBD1,TRBJ2-7,TRBV5-8,TGTGCCAGCAGCCCGGGACAGACCTACGAGCAGTACTTC,CASSPGQTYEQYF
NA,NA,TRBJ2-2,TRBV11-1,TGTGCCAGCAGCTTTGACAGCCTCAACACCGGGGAGCTGTTTTTT,CASSFDSLNTGELFF